The T cell receptor beta chain described here comes from a study of radiation and T cells in renal cell carcinoma (dated by TCRdb to the early 2020s). Regarding the study in general: A total of fewer than 55 samples underwent TCR beta sequencing, made up of roughly 26 tumors and approximately 27 peripheral blood samples. In the 53 samples combined, 4,016,671 unique CDR3 nucleotide sequences were found, encoding roughly 2,500,000 unique CDR3 amino acid sequences.

Reading the germline V gene gives CDR1 SGHTA and CDR2 FQGNSA. At the junction V is shortened by 3 bases and J by 4 bases, with 6 bases in between. The CDR3 goes from the cysteine to the phenylalanine over 12 residues. Only the CDR3 part of the read is kept: 36 bases, read in frame from the first base. Per the publication, the time point label means: tumor resected at nephrectomy. The treatment or condition label, read with the paper, signifies: 15 Gy SBRT to primary tumor, nephrectomy 4 weeks later. The samples were drawn from a clinical trial, where primary renal cell carcinomas were treated with 15 Gy of stereotactic body radiation therapy and then removed by nephrectomy 4 weeks afterward. All patients had renal cell carcinoma with clear cell pathology. The tumors were dissociated mechanically, digested with collagenase/hyaluronidase at 37 degrees C, processed in gentleMACS C tubes, and kept in liquid nitrogen. The QIAamp DNA Blood Mini Kit (Qiagen) was used to prepare genomic DNA for TCR sequencing. The analyses included just those samples that passed every quality control check.

Broader findings and caveats from the paper: In blood, the top tumor clonotypes increased from baseline to 2 weeks after radiation and then shrank by 4 weeks, which suggests a temporary expansion of tumor-resident clones. Compared with controls, irradiated tumors had higher TCR clonality, as the top 100 clonotypes made up an average of approximately 54% of the repertoire, versus around 45% in nephrectomy-only tumors. No pretreatment tumor biopsies were available, so the baseline intratumoral presence of clonotypes could not be determined. Because the trial had a single-armed design, the trial could not examine how radiation dose or scheduling affected the TCR repertoire. Because only small tumor regions of approximately 0.91 g were available, intratumoral heterogeneity was not captured. Compared with control tumors, irradiated tumors had a greater number of dominant CDR3 motifs, and these motifs made up a bigger portion of the repertoire.

As concerns this clone: The antigen it binds to is not known. No quality values exist for individual bases; no much larger clone is one base distant.

TCR beta libraries were generated from genomic DNA with the immunoSEQ kit, following the manufacturer's recommendations. To prepare libraries, a first multiplex PCR with proprietary primers was run, followed by a second PCR that added unique barcodes, and a bead cleanup was done after each round. Each sample batch included a kit-provided positive control reaction and a negative control reaction. The final libraries were assessed on an Agilent 4200 TapeStation D1000 ScreenTape, pooled by volume, and quantified by qPCR. Sequencing was performed on an Illumina NextSeq500 using a MidOutput 150-cycle cartridge, with 156 Read1 cycles, 15 Index1 cycles, and the kit custom primers. The pooled library was loaded at approximately 0.97 pM with roughly 20% PhiX control spiked in. The published analysis was carried out like this. Vendor-processed data were analyzed in R, and a clonotype was defined as all T cells sharing the same CDR3 nucleotide sequence. For clone abundance analyses, frequencies were normalized to the 10,000 most abundant clones per sample. Before analysis, public T cell clones were removed, and these numbered fewer than six per sample on average. The dominant motif analysis was done with ImmunoMap using the PAM10 matrix, a gap penalty of 30, and a homology threshold of 0.3, and motifs with a cumulative frequency of at least 0.01 were considered dominant. Tumor-enriched clonotypes and baseline blood-enriched clonotypes were defined as those with an abundance difference of at least 32-fold between compartments. Tumor-blood repertoire similarity was measured with the Baroni-Urbani and Buser coefficient, and group comparisons used two-tailed Wilcoxon tests in R. What TCRdb holds here is the immuneACCESS table cut down to in-frame rearrangements. Part of the clones is not present; checked against another copy, under half of the missing clones reflect an unresolved V gene, and the others are unexplained. V and J calls and clone size follow that table, whereas D and trimming were derived from the DNA. This sample lists around 13,000 clones; roughly a third were detected once. Approximately 15% of the sample is held by the ten biggest clonotypes.

Here the sequenced sample was tumor tissue, taken from a patient whose treatment included radiotherapy and nephrectomy. The TCR comes from a man aged 60-69 years with renal cell carcinoma. This receptor chain uses TRBV7-2 and TRBJ1-2, with the D gene not clear enough to name. The base sequence is TGTGCCAGCAGCTTGGATCTCTATGGCTACACCTTC. It translates to CASSLDLYGYTF.